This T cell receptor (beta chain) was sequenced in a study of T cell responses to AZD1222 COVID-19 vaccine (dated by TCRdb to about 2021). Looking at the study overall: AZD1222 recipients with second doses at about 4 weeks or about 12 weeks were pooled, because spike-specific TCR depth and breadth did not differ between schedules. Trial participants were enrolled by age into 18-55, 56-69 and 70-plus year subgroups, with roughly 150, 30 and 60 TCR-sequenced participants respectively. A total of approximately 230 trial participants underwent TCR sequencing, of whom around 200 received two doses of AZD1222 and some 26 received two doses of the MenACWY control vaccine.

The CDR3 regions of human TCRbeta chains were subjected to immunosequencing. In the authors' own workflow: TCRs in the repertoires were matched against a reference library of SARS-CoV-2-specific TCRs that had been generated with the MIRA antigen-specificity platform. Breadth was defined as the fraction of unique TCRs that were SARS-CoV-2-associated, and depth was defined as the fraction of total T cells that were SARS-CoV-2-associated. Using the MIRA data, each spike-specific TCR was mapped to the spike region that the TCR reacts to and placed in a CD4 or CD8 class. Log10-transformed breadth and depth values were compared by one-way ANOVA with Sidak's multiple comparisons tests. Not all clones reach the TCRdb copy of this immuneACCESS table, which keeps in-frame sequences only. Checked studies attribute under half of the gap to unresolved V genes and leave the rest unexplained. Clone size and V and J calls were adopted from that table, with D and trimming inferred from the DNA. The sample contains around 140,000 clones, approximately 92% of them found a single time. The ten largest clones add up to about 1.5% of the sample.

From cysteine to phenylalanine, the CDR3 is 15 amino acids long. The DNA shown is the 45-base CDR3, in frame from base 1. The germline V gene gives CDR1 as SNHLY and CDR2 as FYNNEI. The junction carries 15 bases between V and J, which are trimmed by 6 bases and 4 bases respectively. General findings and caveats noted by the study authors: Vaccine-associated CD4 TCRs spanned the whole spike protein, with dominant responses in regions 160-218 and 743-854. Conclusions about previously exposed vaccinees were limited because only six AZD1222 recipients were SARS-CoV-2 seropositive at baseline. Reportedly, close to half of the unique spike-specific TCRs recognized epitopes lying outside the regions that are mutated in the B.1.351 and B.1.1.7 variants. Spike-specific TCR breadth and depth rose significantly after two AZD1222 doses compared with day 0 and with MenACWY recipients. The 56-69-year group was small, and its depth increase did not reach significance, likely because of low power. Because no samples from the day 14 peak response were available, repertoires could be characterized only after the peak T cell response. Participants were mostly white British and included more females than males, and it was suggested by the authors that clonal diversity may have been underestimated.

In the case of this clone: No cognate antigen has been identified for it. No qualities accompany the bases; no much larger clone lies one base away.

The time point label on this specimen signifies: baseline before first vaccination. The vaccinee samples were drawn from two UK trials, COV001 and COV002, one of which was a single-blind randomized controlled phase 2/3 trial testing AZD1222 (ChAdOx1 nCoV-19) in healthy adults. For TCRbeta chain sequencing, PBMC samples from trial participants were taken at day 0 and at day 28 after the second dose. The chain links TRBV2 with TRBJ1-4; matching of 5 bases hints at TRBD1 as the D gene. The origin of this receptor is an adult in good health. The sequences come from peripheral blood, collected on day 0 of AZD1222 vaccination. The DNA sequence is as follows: TGTGCCAGCAGCACGACACGACAGTATAATGAAAAACTGTTTTTT. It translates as CASSTTRQYNEKLFF.